The 9 T cell receptor beta chains below all came from one sample that was sequenced in a study of beta chain features in type 1 diabetes. Reverse transcribing all isolated RNA meant expressed TCRB transcripts were sequenced. TCRdb keeps only in-frame clones here, not all; method: immunoSEQ multiplex PCR. This table has about 620,000 clones, roughly 16% appearing once. The sample consisted of naive CD4+ T cells from blood. These receptor sequences come from a man younger than 35 in good health.

V and J are TRBV5-4 and TRBJ1-6; 8 bases are shared with TRBD1. This CDR3 is 16 amino acids long. V shed 3 bases and J 9 bases; nucleotides not matched to a gene: 11. Germline V gene lookup returns CDR1 SGHNT and CDR2 YYREEE (reference sequence). CDR3 DNA: TGTGCCAGCAGCTCGTCCCCAACAGGGGGGAGTTCACCCCTCCACTTT. Protein: CASSSSPTGGSSPLHF.

This clone was detected a few times. The chain has TRBV19 and TRBJ2-5; TRBD2 might be the D (5 bases). The CDR3 has 16 residues. The V end was cut by 8 bases, the J end by 1 base, with 20 bases between. The germline CDR1 and CDR2 sequences are LNHDA and SQIVND (reference sequence). This chain's CDR3 is CASSSPFGRSQETQYF. The CDR3 coding sequence is TGTGCCAGTTCTAGCCCCTTTGGCAGATCCCAAGAGACCCAGTACTTC. Variable domain in full (rest from reference TRBV19 and TRBJ2-5): DGGITQSPKYLFRKEGQNVTLSCEQNLNHDAMYWYRQDPGQGLRLIYYSQIVNDFQKGDIAEGYSVSREKKESFPLTVTSAQKNPTAFYLCASSSPFGRSQETQYFGPGTRLLVL.

This clone was seen more than once but under ten times. The chain is built from TRBV4-2 and TRBJ1-6, with 9 bases fitting TRBD1. The CDR3 is made up of 15 amino acids. Germline trimming cut 3 bases from V and 11 bases from J; bases unmatched to any gene: 8. The germline V gene encodes CDR1 LGHNA and CDR2 YNFKEQ. The CDR3: CASSHPGQGRTPLHF. DNA of the CDR3: TGTGCCAGCAGCCACCCCGGACAGGGGAGGACACCCCTCCACTTT.

As for this clone: Other DNA sequences in this sample translate to the same CDR3. This chain links TRBV5-6 with TRBJ2-1; D is perhaps TRBD2 (5 bases). Trimming left V 4 bases short and J 4 bases short, with 12 bases between. Germline V gene sequence: CDR1 SGHDT, CDR2 YYEEEE. The CDR3 consists of 14 residues. CDR3 nucleotides: TGTGCCAGCAGCCTGGGCGGGCGTTACAATGAGCAGTTCTTC. As protein: CASSLGGRYNEQFF. The whole variable domain, remainder taken from reference TRBV5-6 and TRBJ2-1, is DAGVTQSPTHLIKTRGQQVTLRCSPKSGHDTVSWYQQALGQGPQFIFQYYEEEERQRGNFPDRFSGHQFPNYSSELNVNALLLGDSALYLCASSLGGRYNEQFFGPGTRLTVL.

The rearrangement uses TRBV7-9 and TRBJ1-1, with D perhaps TRBD1 (6 bases). Trimming left V 7 bases short and J 0 bases short, with 27 bases between. Germline values: CDR1 SEHNR, CDR2 FQNEAQ (reference sequence). The CDR3 sequence is 19 residues long. The CDR3 loop reads CASTLRGPPHGFMNTEAFF. CDR3 DNA: TGTGCCAGCACCCTACGGGGGCCTCCCCACGGATTCATGAACACTGAAGCTTTCTTT.

This clone came up a few times. V usage is TRBV10-3 and J usage is TRBJ1-1; D gene uncertain. The CDR3 spans 11 residues. V was shortened by 6 bases and J by 7 bases, with 9 bases between the two germline ends. Germline V lookup: CDR1 ENHRY, CDR2 SYGVKD. CDR3 DNA: TGTGCCATCAGACGACTTGATGAAGCTTTCTTT. As protein: CAIRRLDEAFF.

V gene TRBV9 combines with J gene TRBJ2-5, with 8 bases fitting TRBD2. This CDR3 comprises 16 residues. V dropped 0 bases and J dropped 4; count of bases not matched to a gene: 8. In germline, CDR1 is SGDLS, CDR2 YYNGEE. The CDR3 region has the DNA TGTGCCAGCAGCGTAGGAAGAACTAGCGGTTCAGAGACCCAGTACTTC. Its protein is CASSVGRTSGSETQYF.

This clone was observed a handful of times. The CDR3 protein is CASRSLWESNGYTF. The CDR3 nucleotides read TGTGCCAGCAGATCTCTTTGGGAATCAAATGGCTACACCTTC. The chain links TRBV6-1 to TRBJ1-2; the D is unclear. V was shortened by 6 bases and J by 6 bases, with 17 bases between the two germline ends. The CDR3 contains 14 residues. Germline CDR1 is MNHNS and CDR2 is SASEGT.

This chain uses TRBV7-9 with TRBJ1-1; 7 nucleotides line up with TRBD1. The CDR3 covers 14 residues. V was pared by 3 bases and J by 4 bases, with 5 bases of the junction left unmatched. Germline V lookup: CDR1 SEHNR, CDR2 FQNEAQ (reference sequence). The chain's CDR3 is CASSLQGGLTEAFF. CDR3 nucleotide sequence: TGTGCCAGCAGCTTGCAAGGGGGCCTCACTGAAGCTTTCTTT.